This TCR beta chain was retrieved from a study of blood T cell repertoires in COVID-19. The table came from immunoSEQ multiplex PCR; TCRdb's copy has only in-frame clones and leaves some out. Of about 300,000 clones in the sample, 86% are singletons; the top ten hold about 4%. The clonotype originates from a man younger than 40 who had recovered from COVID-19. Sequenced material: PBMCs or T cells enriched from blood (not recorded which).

CDR3 bases: TGTGCCAGCATCCCAGGGGGCCGACGCGCTGAAGCTTTCTTT. It encodes CASIPGGRRAEAFF. The rearrangement joins TRBV6-4 to TRBJ1-1; TRBD1 matches 8 bases. The CDR3 loop spans 14 amino acids. With V trimmed by 7 bases and J by 6 bases, 10 bases remained unmatched. CDR1 MRHNA and CDR2 SNTAGT come from the germline V gene.